This T cell receptor beta chain emerged from a study of CD8+ T cells in alopecia areata. In the study overall: Treated patients received oral tofacitinib, 5 to 10 mg twice daily.

General study results and limits: Only one nonresponder was present, which leaves the link between baseline CD8+ expansion and response uncertain.

This CDR3 region has 15 residues. Germline lookup yields CDR1 SGHAT and CDR2 FQNNGV. Trimming removed 0 bases from V and 0 bases from J, with 6 bases in between. Treatment in this sample: oral pan-JAK inhibitor, 5-10 mg twice daily. To note about this clone: The target antigen is unknown.

RNA was extracted and reverse transcribed into cDNA as the sequencing template. Some clones are missing from TCRdb's copy, which holds only in-frame ones; the method was immunoSEQ multiplex PCR. Among 180,000 or so clones, about 62% were seen once, and the ten largest hold 5% to 6%. The material was CD4+ T cells sorted from blood, obtained at week 24, from a patient treated with tofacitinib. This chain uses TRBV11-2 with TRBJ2-4, with unresolved D. This TCR derives from a human donor with alopecia areata. The CDR3 sequence: CASSLEGLAKNIQYF. The CDR3 DNA is TGTGCCAGCAGCTTAGAGGGATTAGCCAAAAACATTCAGTACTTC.